One and the same sample provided the 11 T cell receptor beta chains below, sequenced in a study of T-cell reconstitution after alpha-beta-depleted transplantation in children. For TCRbeta, the library was prepared with unique molecular identifiers. Using its own MiXCR run on the PCR reads, TCRdb lists one record per CDR3 protein. The data contain about 980,000 distinct CDR3 sequences, about 29% of them singletons. Sequencing used PBMCs, mostly from graft donor cells, obtained 360 days after TCRalphabeta/CD19-depleted stem cell transplant. The receptors were gathered from a boy younger than two who had a stem cell transplant for SCID, so the T cells may come from the graft donor.

This clonotype turned up a few times. This chain links TRBV12-3 or TRBV12-4 with TRBJ2-3; 16 nucleotides align to TRBD2. With 7 bases clipped from V and 6 bases from J, the junction kept 10 bases outside the gene matches. The CDR3 covers 17 residues. CDR3 nucleotides: TGTGCCAGCACGACCGGGACTAGCGGGGGGGCCCGGGATACGCAGTATTTT. It yields the protein CASTTGTSGGARDTQYF.

The table lists this clonotype with a few counts. This chain uses TRBV28 with TRBJ2-3; possible D gene TRBD2, 6 bases. This CDR3 is built from 19 residues. Between the trimmed V and J ends, which lost 5 bases and 6 bases, there was a span of 30 bases. In germline, CDR1 is MDHEN, CDR2 SYDVKM. CDR3 nucleotides: TGTGCCAGCAGTCCCTCCGGGGGTTTCACCGGGACCACATTCGATACGCAGTATTTT. This encodes CASSPSGGFTGTTFDTQYF.

This clonotype occurred a few times. The chain is built from TRBV4-1 and TRBJ2-7; the D gene is possibly TRBD2 (7 bases). Germline V gives CDR1 MGHRA, CDR2 YSYEKL. The V and J ends lost 4 bases and 2 bases respectively, with 15 bases between them. The CDR3 extends over 15 amino acids. The CDR3 bases are TGCGCCAGCAGCCGCCTCTTCGGGGGGCCCTACGAGCAGTACTTC. This encodes CASSRLFGGPYEQYF.

The rearrangement links TRBV6-2 or TRBV6-3 to TRBJ2-3, with TRBD1 matching over 10 bases. CDR1 is MNHEY, CDR2 SVGEGT, per germline. The J segment lost 3 bases and the V segment lost 6 bases, leaving 9 bases of the junction unmatched. The CDR3 extends over 16 amino acids. The CDR3 DNA follows: TGTGCCAGCAGAACATTTCCGGGACAGGGGACAGATACGCAGTATTTT. Translated, it gives CASRTFPGQGTDTQYF.

This clonotype was detected ten times or more. The chain combines TRBV5-1 with TRBJ2-2; D not resolved. Deletions cut 0 bases from V and 0 bases from J, with 6 bases between. This CDR3 has 15 residues. Germline V lookup: CDR1 SGHRS, CDR2 YFSETQ. The CDR3 sequence is CASSLGGSNTGELFF. The CDR3 bases are TGCGCCAGCAGCTTGGGAGGATCGAACACCGGGGAGCTGTTTTTT.

This clonotype was seen once. This sequence joins TRBV20-1 and TRBJ1-3, with 8 bases lining up with TRBD1. The V and J ends lost 3 bases and 1 base, in that order; junction bases with no gene match: 8. The germline V gene encodes CDR1 DFQATT and CDR2 SNEGSKA (reference sequence). The CDR3 has 16 amino acids. For the CDR3, the DNA is TGCAGTGCTAGGGCTGGACAGGGTGGATCTGGAAACACCATATATTTT. This gives the protein CSARAGQGGSGNTIYF.

The chain recombines TRBV5-1 with TRBJ1-1, with D possibly TRBD1 on 6 matching bases. This CDR3 is 15 amino acids long. Germline CDR1 and CDR2: SGHRS and YFSETQ. The germline V and J ends were trimmed by 8 bases and 1 base, with 18 bases remaining between them. Written as DNA, the CDR3 is TGCGCCAGTGCTCGACAGGTTTCGGCGAACACTGAAGCTTTCTTT. Its protein product is CASARQVSANTEAFF.

The chain has TRBV6-1 and TRBJ1-2; 7 bases map to TRBD1. The CDR3 extends over 16 amino acids. V was pared by 6 bases and J by 3 bases, with 13 bases of the junction left unmatched. The germline V gene encodes CDR1 MNHNS and CDR2 SASEGT. DNA for the CDR3: TGTGCCAGCAGCAATTGGGACAGAGAGGCGGACTATGGCTACACCTTC. It is translated as CASSNWDREADYGYTF.

V usage is TRBV12-3 or TRBV12-4 and J usage is TRBJ1-5; 8 bases map to TRBD1. This CDR3 comprises 16 residues. J lost 0 bases, V lost 7 bases, and 8 bases had no gene match. The CDR3 DNA sequence: TGTGCCAGCAACCAGGGGGCCCTGAATAGCAATCAGCCCCAGCATTTT. It specifies CASNQGALNSNQPQHF.

This clonotype was counted only a few times. This chain connects TRBV4-3 to TRBJ2-5; 11 nucleotides agree with TRBD1. This CDR3 comprises 16 residues. Trimming at V came to 4 bases and at J to 5 bases, leaving 9 bases not matched to a gene. CDR1 and CDR2 (germline): LGHNA, YSLEER. In nucleotides, the CDR3 is TGCGCCAGCAGCCTTAGGCCCGGGACAGGGGGGGAGACCCAGTACTTC. Translated, it gives CASSLRPGTGGETQYF.

The J gene is TRBJ2-1, the V gene TRBV6-5; D unclear. Trimming left V 2 bases short and J 0 bases short, with 11 bases between. The V gene's germline CDR1 is MNHEY and CDR2 SVGAGI. This CDR3 is 16 amino acids long. The CDR3 sequence is CASSYRGPPSYNEQFF. CDR3 sequence (DNA): TGTGCCAGCAGTTACCGAGGACCACCCTCCTACAATGAGCAGTTCTTC.